This T cell receptor beta chain was profiled in a study of T-cell reconstitution after alpha-beta-depleted transplantation in children. Findings and limits, study-wide: Approximately two months post-transplant, alpha-beta T cells reportedly originated from several hundred expanded graft clones. Among T cells one year after transplant, newly produced cells accounted for most counts and diversity. Some patients owed their high day-60 TCRbeta diversity to surviving recipient T cells and thymic progenitors.

This clonotype came up many times. What it binds is not known. Unique molecular identifiers were incorporated into the prepared TCRbeta library. TCRdb analysed the PCR reads with MiXCR anew, one entry per CDR3 protein. This table has about 600,000 distinct CDR3 sequences, over 10% appearing once. V shed 7 bases and J shed 2 bases, with 12 bases lying between them. Germline V gives CDR1 SQVTM, CDR2 ANQGSEA. There are 12 residues in the CDR3. J is TRBJ2-7 and V is TRBV29-1; no clear D. The sample in question was PBMCs, mostly from graft donor cells, obtained 360 days after TCRalphabeta/CD19-depleted stem cell transplant. The TCR originated in a male patient younger than 18 who had a stem cell transplant for acute myeloid leukemia, so the T cells may come from the graft donor. CDR3 sequence: CSAKDGAYEQYF. CDR3 bases: TGCAGCGCGAAAGACGGAGCCTACGAGCAGTACTTC.